The rows below give T cell receptor beta chains drawn from one sample of a study of blood T cell repertoires in COVID-19. This table comes from immunoSEQ multiplex PCR, and its TCRdb copy is limited to in-frame clones, with some not included. The repertoire holds almost 200,000 clones, with 70% to 80% as singletons. Input material: peripheral blood. The receptors come from a woman in her thirties or forties with COVID-19, enrolled during active disease. Each CDR3 is given with its conserved first and last residue. Each record gives: J gene, clone size, D gene, V gene, CDR3 DNA, CDR3 protein. D genes are given only for firm matches. Clone size appears in some rows only: once, few, many, or a class for an expanded clone.

>TRBJ2-5|.|TRBD2|TRBV29-1
TGCAGCGTTGCGCGGGACTACTCAACTGAGACCCAGTACTTC
CSVARDYSTETQYF
>TRBJ2-7|.|TRBD1|TRBV7-2
TGTGCCAGCAGCCCGAGGACAGGCTACGAGCAGTACTTC
CASSPRTGYEQYF
>TRBJ2-1|.|TRBD2|TRBV11-2
TGTGCCAGCAGCTTACGAAGCGGGAGTAGCTATGAGCAGTTCTTC
CASSLRSGSSYEQFF
>TRBJ1-1|.|.|TRBV4-2
TGTGCCAGCAGCCCCGCACATAACAGGGATACTGAAGCTTTCTTT
CASSPAHNRDTEAFF
>TRBJ2-1|.|.|TRBV19
TGTGCCAGTAGTCCTACTGGGACACTCACTGAGCAGTTCTTC
CASSPTGTLTEQFF
>TRBJ2-5|.|.|TRBV7-2
TGTGCCAGCAGCCAATACCGGGACTTCCAAGAGACCCAGTACTTC
CASSQYRDFQETQYF
>TRBJ1-2|.|.|TRBV19
TGTGCCAGTAGTACCACCGCGGGTAACTATGGCTACACCTTC
CASSTTAGNYGYTF
>TRBJ1-2|.|.|TRBV5-1
TGCGCCAGCGGCTTGGGAGGTAACGCTCTAGATGGCTACACCTTC
CASGLGGNALDGYTF
>TRBJ2-5|.|TRBD1|TRBV6-6
TGTGCCAGCAGTTACTCGGGGACAGGGGGTAACCAGTACTTC
CASSYSGTGGNQYF
>TRBJ1-3|.|TRBD1|TRBV2
TGTGCCAGCAGCGGACAGGTCTCTGGAAACACCATATATTTT
CASSGQVSGNTIYF
>TRBJ1-3|.|.|TRBV5-8
TGTGCCAGCAGCTTGCCCGTCCTCCCTGGAAACACCATATATTTT
CASSLPVLPGNTIYF
>TRBJ2-7|.|TRBD2|TRBV7-2
TGTGCCAGCAGCTCCTTAGCGGGCCTAGGGGTAGGCGAGCAGTACTTC
CASSSLAGLGVGEQYF
>TRBJ2-7|.|.|TRBV6-5
TGTGCCAGCAGCATCAGGTTAAGCTCCTACGAGCAGTACTTC
CASSIRLSSYEQYF
>TRBJ2-5|.|TRBD1|TRBV11-3
TGTGCCAGCAGCGCCGGGACAGCGATTTCGTACCAAGAGACCCAGTACTTC
CASSAGTAISYQETQYF
>TRBJ1-1|.|.|TRBV12-3/TRBV12-4
TGTGCCAGCAGCAGGCTCATGAACACTGAAGCTTTCTTT
CASSRLMNTEAFF
>TRBJ2-5|.|TRBD1|TRBV5-6
TGTGCCAGCAGCTTCGCACAGGGGACCCGGTACCAAGAGACCCAGTACTTC
CASSFAQGTRYQETQYF
>TRBJ2-7|.|.|TRBV5-1
TGCGCCAGCAGCCGAACAGGGAAAAACTACGAGCAGTACTTC
CASSRTGKNYEQYF
>TRBJ2-5|.|.|TRBV7-2
TGTGCCAGCAGCTTAGATGCGGGCAGGGGCCAAGAGACCCAGTACTTC
CASSLDAGRGQETQYF
>TRBJ2-3|.|TRBD2|TRBV7-8
TGTGCCAGCAGCCGATGGGGACTAGCGGCCACAGATACGCAGTATTTT
CASSRWGLAATDTQYF
>TRBJ2-1|.|TRBD2|TRBV19
TGTGCCAGTAGTATGGGAGGGCGCCCTATGGTCGATGAGCAGTTCTTC
CASSMGGRPMVDEQFF
>TRBJ2-7|.|.|TRBV30
TGTGCCTGGACAAGACTCCCGGGCTACGAGCAGTACTTC
CAWTRLPGYEQYF
>TRBJ1-6|.|TRBD1|TRBV4-2
TGTGCCAGCAGCCTAATCCGGGACAGGGTCGGCTCACCCCTCCACTTT
CASSLIRDRVGSPLHF
>TRBJ2-2|many|TRBD2|TRBV7-6
TGTGCCAGCAGCTTCTCGGGACTAGCGGGAGATTGGGCCGGGGAGCTGTTTTTT
CASSFSGLAGDWAGELFF
>TRBJ1-2|.|.|TRBV6-5
TGTGCCAGCAGTTACAGTCTACAGCCACTTAACTATGGCTACACCTTC
CASSYSLQPLNYGYTF
>TRBJ2-5|.|.|TRBV7-3
TGTGCCAGCAGCTTAGGCCCCCAAGAGACCCAGTACTTC
CASSLGPQETQYF
>TRBJ1-5|few|.|TRBV6-5
TGTGCCAGCAGTTACTCGAGCCAGCCCCAGCATTTT
CASSYSSQPQHF
>TRBJ1-2|.|TRBD1|TRBV10-3
TGTGCCATCAGTGGGGACAGCTATGGCTACACCTTC
CAISGDSYGYTF
>TRBJ1-1|few|.|TRBV29-1
TGCAGCGTGACAGTGAACACTGAAGCTTTCTTT
CSVTVNTEAFF
>TRBJ2-7|few|.|TRBV5-1
TGCGCCAGCAGCTTTTCAGGGACCTACGAGCAGTACTTC
CASSFSGTYEQYF
>TRBJ2-7|once|.|TRBV7-9
TGTGCCAGCAGCCTGCAGACAGGTCCCGAGCAGTACTTC
CASSLQTGPEQYF
>TRBJ1-1|.|TRBD1|TRBV19
TGTGCCAGTAGTATCATCAGGGACAGGGACACTGAAGCTTTCTTT
CASSIIRDRDTEAFF
>TRBJ1-5|.|TRBD1|TRBV28
TGTGCCAGCAGTCCGGGGACAGCAGTCAATCAGCCCCAGCATTTT
CASSPGTAVNQPQHF
>TRBJ1-1|.|.|TRBV30
TGTGCCTGGAGTGTATACTACAAGGGGCAGGCTTTCTTT
CAWSVYYKGQAFF
>TRBJ1-3|.|.|TRBV30
TGTGCCTGGAGTCCAGGCTCTGGAAACACCATATATTTT
CAWSPGSGNTIYF
>TRBJ1-1|.|TRBD1|TRBV19
TGTGCCAGTTACCGGGACAGGCACACTGAAGCTTTCTTT
CASYRDRHTEAFF
>TRBJ1-2|.|TRBD1|TRBV7-8
TGTGCCAGCAGCAGCTCCGGGACAGCCTATGGCTACACCTTC
CASSSSGTAYGYTF
>TRBJ2-1|.|TRBD2|TRBV19
TGTGCCAGTAGTGATCGGACTAGCGGGAGATACAATGAGCAGTTCTTC
CASSDRTSGRYNEQFF
>TRBJ1-2|.|.|TRBV2
TGTGCCACCAAAGGTCGGCAGGGGCTGTCCGGCTACACCTTC
CATKGRQGLSGYTF
>TRBJ1-2|.|.|TRBV2
TGTGCCAGCAGCCCCGGGACAATCTACACCTTC
CASSPGTIYTF
>TRBJ1-2|.|.|TRBV27
TGTGCCAGCAGTTTATCCGCGGGAGGCGGCTACACCTTC
CASSLSAGGGYTF
>TRBJ1-3|.|TRBD1|TRBV4-3
TGCGCCAGCAGCCCGACAGGGCAACTCTCTGGAAACACCATATATTTT
CASSPTGQLSGNTIYF
>TRBJ2-2|.|.|TRBV10-2
TGCGCCAGCAGTGAGTACTTGCGAGCTCCGCCCGGGGAGCTGTTTTTT
CASSEYLRAPPGELFF
>TRBJ2-7|.|.|TRBV14
TGTGCCAGCAGCCAAGGATATTCCACTAGGTCGGAGGGGTACGAGCAGTACTTC
CASSQGYSTRSEGYEQYF
>TRBJ1-2|.|.|TRBV6-2/TRBV6-3
TGTGCCAGCAGTTTTGGGCCCTCAGGAGGCTATGGCTACACCTTC
CASSFGPSGGYGYTF
>TRBJ1-3|.|TRBD1|TRBV7-9
TGTGCCAGTATGGGACAGGGCCCCTCTGGAAACACCATATATTTT
CASMGQGPSGNTIYF
>TRBJ1-5|once|.|TRBV7-2
TGTGCCAGCAGCTCGACAGTCTCTCAGCCCCAGCATTTT
CASSSTVSQPQHF
>TRBJ1-6|.|.|TRBV5-5
TGTGCCAGCAGCTTAGGGAGCTCCTATAATTCACCCCTCCACTTT
CASSLGSSYNSPLHF
>TRBJ1-1|.|.|TRBV3-1/TRBV3-2
TGTGCCAGCAGCCAAGCTCGACTCCAGAGCACTGAAGCTTTCTTT
CASSQARLQSTEAFF
>TRBJ1-4|.|.|TRBV7-2
TGTGCCAGCAGCTTGCAGGAAAAACTGTTTTTT
CASSLQEKLFF